The 5 T cell receptor beta chains listed next were all sequenced from one sample in a study of glioma-infiltrating T cells. Using RNA template, CDR3s of TCR alpha and beta were amplified with iRepertoire arm-PCR. TCRdb redid the calling of the multiplex PCR reads with MiXCR, one entry per CDR3 protein. The data contain approximately 90,000 distinct CDR3 sequences, around 23% of them singletons. The sequenced sample was glioma tissue, nonneoplastic brain tissue, or PBMCs (not recorded which). Every receptor here comes from a human donor with low-grade glioma or glioblastoma, undergoing nonglioma brain surgery, or in good health (not recorded which).

The chain's CDR3 is CSWSSYNEQFF. CDR3 DNA: TGCAGCTGGAGCTCCTACAATGAGCAGTTCTTC. V is TRBV29-1 and J is TRBJ2-1; D gene ambiguous. V was pared by 8 bases and J by 0 bases, with 5 bases between. CDR3 length: 11 amino acids. Germline lookup yields CDR1 SQVTM and CDR2 ANQGSEA.

This clonotype was seen many times. The chain has TRBV6-1 and TRBJ1-6; no definite D call. Per the germline V gene, CDR1 is MNHNS and CDR2 is SASEGT. CDR3 length: 14 residues. V lost 8 bases and J lost 7, with 15 bases in between. CDR3 DNA: TGTGCCAGCGGAGACGCAACCCCGAATTCACCCCTCCACTTT. Its translation is CASGDATPNSPLHF.

Regarding this clonotype: A read error is possible here, since a much larger clone lies one base away. This sequence joins TRBV3-1 and TRBJ1-2; TRBD1 might be the D (6 bases). The CDR3 runs to 19 residues. Trimming left V 0 bases short and J 2 bases short, with 22 bases between. Germline V lookup: CDR1 LGHDT, CDR2 YNNKEL (reference sequence). The CDR3 DNA reads as TGTGCCAGCAGCCAAGATCAATCGGACAGCCCCCTCTTCAACTATGGCTACACCTTC. This sequence encodes CASSQDQSDSPLFNYGYTF.

This clonotype was seen a handful of times. This chain links TRBV7-9 with TRBJ1-6; D remains ambiguous. Trimming pared 5 bases from V and 7 bases from J, leaving 18 bases between. Germline CDR1 and CDR2: SEHNR and FQNEAQ (reference sequence). CDR3 size: 16 residues. The CDR3, as DNA: TGTGCCAGCAGCCCCACCGGTTCCTATATAAATTCACCCCTCCACTTT. Protein sequence: CASSPTGSYINSPLHF.

This clonotype was counted many times. The chain combines TRBV6-1 with TRBJ2-3; the match to TRBD2 covers 7 bases. The ends lost 7 bases at V and 1 base at J; junction bases unmatched: 11. Germline V gene data show CDR1 as MNHNS and CDR2 as SASEGT. The CDR3 loop spans 16 amino acids. CDR3 in amino acids: CASILGGEGGTDTQYF. The CDR3, as DNA: TGTGCCAGCATCCTTGGGGGGGAAGGGGGCACAGATACGCAGTATTTT.